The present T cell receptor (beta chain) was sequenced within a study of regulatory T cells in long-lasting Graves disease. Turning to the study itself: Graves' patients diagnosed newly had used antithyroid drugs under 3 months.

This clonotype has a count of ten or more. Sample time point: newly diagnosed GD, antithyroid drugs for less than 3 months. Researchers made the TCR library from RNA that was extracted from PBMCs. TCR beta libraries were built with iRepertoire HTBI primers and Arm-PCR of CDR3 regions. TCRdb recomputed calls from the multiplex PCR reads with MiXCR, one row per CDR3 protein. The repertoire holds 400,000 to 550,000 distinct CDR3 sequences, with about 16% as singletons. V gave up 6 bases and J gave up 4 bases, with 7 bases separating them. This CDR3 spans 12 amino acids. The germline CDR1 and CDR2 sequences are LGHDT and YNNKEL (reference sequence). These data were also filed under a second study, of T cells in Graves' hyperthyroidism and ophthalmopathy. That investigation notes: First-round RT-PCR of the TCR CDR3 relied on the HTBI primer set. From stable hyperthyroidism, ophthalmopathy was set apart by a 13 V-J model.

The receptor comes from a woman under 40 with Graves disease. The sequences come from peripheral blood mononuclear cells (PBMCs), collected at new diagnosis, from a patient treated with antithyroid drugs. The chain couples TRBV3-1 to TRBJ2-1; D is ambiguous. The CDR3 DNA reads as TGTGCCAGCAGTGTGGCTTACAATGAGCAGTTCTTC. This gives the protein CASSVAYNEQFF.